This T cell receptor (beta chain) was profiled in a study of blood T cells in healthy people across ages. Using a J-beta primer mix together with a sample-barcoded 5' primer, a second PCR was run for roughly 6 to 11 cycles. One entry per CDR3 protein results from TCRdb running MiXCR on the 5' RACE reads. The data contain about 510,000 distinct CDR3 sequences, 27% of them seen just once; the ten biggest clones take up approximately 4%. Another study also made use of these data, one on T cells of mothers and their children. That source reports: Reads recorded for TCR beta CDR3 numbered over 9.5 million per mother and about 3 million per child. Overlap in related mother-child pairs always slightly exceeded unrelated pairs, never significantly.

This clonotype was sampled from a boy aged 2 to 10 in good health. The sequenced sample consisted of blood.

The CDR3 bases are TGTGCCAGCAGCCAAGACCGGGACCCAGATCGAACGCAGTATTTT. Its protein is CASSQDRDPDRTQYF. The rearrangement uses TRBV3-1 and TRBJ2-3; D may be TRBD1 or TRBD2 (5 bases each). The CDR3 consists of 15 residues. The germline V and J ends were trimmed by 0 bases and 9 bases, with 16 bases remaining between them. Germline V lookup: CDR1 LGHDT, CDR2 YNNKEL (reference sequence).